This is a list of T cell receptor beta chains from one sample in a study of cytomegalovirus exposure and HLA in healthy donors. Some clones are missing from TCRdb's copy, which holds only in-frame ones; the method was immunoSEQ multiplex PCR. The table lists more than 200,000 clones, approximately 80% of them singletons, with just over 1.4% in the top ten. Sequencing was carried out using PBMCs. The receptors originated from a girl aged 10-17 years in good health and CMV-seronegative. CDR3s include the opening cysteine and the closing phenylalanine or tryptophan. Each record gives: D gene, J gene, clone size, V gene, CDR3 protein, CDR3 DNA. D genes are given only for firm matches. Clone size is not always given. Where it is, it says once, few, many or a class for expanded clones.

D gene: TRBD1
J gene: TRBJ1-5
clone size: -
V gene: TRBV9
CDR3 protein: CASSLTGFEPQHF
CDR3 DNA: TGTGCCAGCAGCCTGACAGGGTTTGAGCCCCAGCATTTT

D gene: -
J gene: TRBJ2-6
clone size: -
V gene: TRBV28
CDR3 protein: CASSLEGSGANVLTF
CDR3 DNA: TGTGCCAGCAGTTTGGAGGGCTCTGGGGCCAACGTCCTGACTTTC

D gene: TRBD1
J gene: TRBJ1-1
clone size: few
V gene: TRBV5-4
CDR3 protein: CASSLGQFKTVNTEAFF
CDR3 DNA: TGTGCCAGCAGCCTGGGACAGTTCAAAACGGTTAACACTGAAGCTTTCTTT

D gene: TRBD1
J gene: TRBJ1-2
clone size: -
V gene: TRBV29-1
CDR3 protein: CSASGQGIGYTF
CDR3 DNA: TGCAGCGCGTCCGGACAGGGGATAGGCTACACCTTC

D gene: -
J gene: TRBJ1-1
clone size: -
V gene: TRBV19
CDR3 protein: CASSMGGRNTEAFF
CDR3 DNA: TGTGCCAGTAGTATGGGGGGTCGGAACACTGAAGCTTTCTTT

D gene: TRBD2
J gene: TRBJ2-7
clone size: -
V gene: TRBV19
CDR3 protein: CASKRGDLSYEQYF
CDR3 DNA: TGTGCCAGTAAACGGGGGGACCTCTCCTACGAGCAGTACTTC

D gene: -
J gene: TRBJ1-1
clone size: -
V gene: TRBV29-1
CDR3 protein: CSVETAGVEGEAFF
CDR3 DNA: TGCAGCGTTGAAACCGCAGGGGTAGAGGGTGAAGCTTTCTTT

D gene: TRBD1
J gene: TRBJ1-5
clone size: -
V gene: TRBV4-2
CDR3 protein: CASSRDRHDQPQHF
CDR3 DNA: TGTGCCAGCAGCCGGGACAGGCACGATCAGCCCCAGCATTTT

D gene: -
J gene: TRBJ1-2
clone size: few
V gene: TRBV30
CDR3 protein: CAWIEGSYGYTF
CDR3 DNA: TGTGCCTGGATCGAGGGCAGCTATGGCTACACCTTC

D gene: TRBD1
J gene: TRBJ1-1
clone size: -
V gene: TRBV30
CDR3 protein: CAWEQGNTEAFF
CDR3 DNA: TGTGCCTGGGAACAGGGGAATACTGAAGCTTTCTTT

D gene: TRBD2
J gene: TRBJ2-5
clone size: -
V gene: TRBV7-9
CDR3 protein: CASSAPGTMKETQYF
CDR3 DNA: TGTGCCAGCAGCGCCCCCGGGACTATGAAAGAGACCCAGTACTTC

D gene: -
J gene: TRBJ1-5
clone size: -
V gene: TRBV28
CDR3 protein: CASNSGGWNGNQPQHF
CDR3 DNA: TGTGCCAGCAATTCCGGGGGGTGGAACGGCAATCAGCCCCAGCATTTT

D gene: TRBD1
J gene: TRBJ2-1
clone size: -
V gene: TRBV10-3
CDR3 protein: CAISPGQGRNEQFF
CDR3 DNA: TGTGCCATCAGTCCGGGACAGGGTAGGAATGAGCAGTTCTTC

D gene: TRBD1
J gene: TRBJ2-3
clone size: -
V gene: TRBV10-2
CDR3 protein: CASSRTGAGDTQYF
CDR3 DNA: TGCGCCAGCAGTCGGACAGGGGCTGGAGATACGCAGTATTTT

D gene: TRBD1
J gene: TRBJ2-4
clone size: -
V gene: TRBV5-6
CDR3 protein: CASSLDWVGVGQGCIQYF
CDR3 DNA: TGTGCCAGCAGCTTGGATTGGGTCGGGGTGGGACAGGGATGCATTCAGTACTTC

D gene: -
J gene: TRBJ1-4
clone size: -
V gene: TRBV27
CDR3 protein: CASRRGSSEKLFF
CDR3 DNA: TGTGCCAGCAGACGAGGGAGTAGTGAAAAACTGTTTTTT

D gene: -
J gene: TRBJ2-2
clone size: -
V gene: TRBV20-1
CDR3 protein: CSASSTGELFF
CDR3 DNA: TGCAGTGCTAGCAGCACCGGGGAGCTGTTTTTT

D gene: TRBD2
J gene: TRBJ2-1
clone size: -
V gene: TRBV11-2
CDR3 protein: CASSLRLGGAYNEQFF
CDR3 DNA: TGTGCCAGCAGCTTACGGCTCGGGGGGGCCTACAATGAGCAGTTCTTC

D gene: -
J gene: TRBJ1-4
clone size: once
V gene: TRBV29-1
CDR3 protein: CSVQAEKLFF
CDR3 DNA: TGCAGCGTCCAAGCGGAAAAACTGTTTTTT

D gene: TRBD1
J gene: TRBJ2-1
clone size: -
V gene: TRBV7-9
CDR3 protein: CASSLSGQKYNEQFF
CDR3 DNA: TGTGCCAGCAGCCTATCGGGACAGAAATACAATGAGCAGTTCTTC

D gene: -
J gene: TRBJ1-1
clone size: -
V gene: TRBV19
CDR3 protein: CASSNRAGTEAFF
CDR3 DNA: TGTGCCAGTAGTAACAGGGCAGGCACTGAAGCTTTCTTT

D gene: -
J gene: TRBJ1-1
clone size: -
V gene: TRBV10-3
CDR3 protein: CANAREVNTEAFF
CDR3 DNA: TGTGCCAACGCTCGGGAAGTGAACACTGAAGCTTTCTTT

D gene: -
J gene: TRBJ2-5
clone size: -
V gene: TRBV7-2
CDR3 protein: CASSRLLETQYF
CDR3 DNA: TGTGCCAGCAGCCGTCTCTTAGAGACCCAGTACTTC

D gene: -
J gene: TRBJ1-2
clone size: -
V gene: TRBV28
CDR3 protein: CASNKDWSYGYTF
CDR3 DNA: TGTGCCAGCAATAAGGACTGGAGCTATGGCTACACCTTC

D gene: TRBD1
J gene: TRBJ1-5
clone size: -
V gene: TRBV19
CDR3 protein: CASTRTGLGQPQHF
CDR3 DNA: TGTGCCAGTACGAGGACAGGGCTTGGTCAGCCCCAGCATTTT

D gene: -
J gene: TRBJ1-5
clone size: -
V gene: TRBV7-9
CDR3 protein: CASSPRGHQPQHF
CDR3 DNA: TGTGCCAGCAGCCCCAGGGGCCATCAGCCCCAGCATTTT

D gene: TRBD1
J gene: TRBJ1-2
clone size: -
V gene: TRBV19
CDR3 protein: CASSIGPGQGKNYGYTF
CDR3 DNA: TGTGCCAGTAGTATAGGTCCGGGACAGGGGAAGAACTATGGCTACACCTTC

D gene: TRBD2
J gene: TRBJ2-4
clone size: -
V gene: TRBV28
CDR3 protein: CASSLRPSGRRDIQYF
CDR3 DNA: TGTGCCAGCAGTTTAAGGCCTAGCGGCCGACGGGACATTCAGTACTTC

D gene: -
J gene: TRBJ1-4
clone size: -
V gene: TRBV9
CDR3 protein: CASSLTATVEKLFF
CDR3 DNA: TGTGCCAGCAGCTTGACAGCGACAGTCGAAAAACTGTTTTTT

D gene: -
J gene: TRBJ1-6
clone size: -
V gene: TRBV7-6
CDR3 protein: CASSLENRDARSPLHF
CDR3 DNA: TGTGCCAGCAGCTTAGAAAACAGGGATGCACGCTCACCCCTCCACTTT

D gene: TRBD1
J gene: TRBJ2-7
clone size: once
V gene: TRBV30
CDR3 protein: CAWEGDRGTYEQYF
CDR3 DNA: TGTGCCTGGGAAGGGGACAGGGGAACGTACGAGCAGTACTTC

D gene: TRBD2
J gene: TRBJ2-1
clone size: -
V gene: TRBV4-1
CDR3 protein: CASSHQEVAGERFF
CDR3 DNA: TGCGCCAGCAGCCATCAAGAGGTAGCGGGAGAGCGGTTCTTC

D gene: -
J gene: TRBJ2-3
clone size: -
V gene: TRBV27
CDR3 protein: CASSFTGNTDTQYF
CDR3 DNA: TGTGCCAGCAGTTTCACGGGGAACACAGATACGCAGTATTTT

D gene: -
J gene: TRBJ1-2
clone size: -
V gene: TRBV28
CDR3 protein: CASSSPWRGYGYTF
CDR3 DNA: TGTGCCAGCAGTTCCCCGTGGAGGGGCTATGGCTACACCTTC

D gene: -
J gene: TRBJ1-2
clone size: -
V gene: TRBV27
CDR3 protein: CASRASSHGLYGYTF
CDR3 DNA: TGTGCCAGCAGGGCTTCGTCCCACGGACTTTATGGCTACACCTTC

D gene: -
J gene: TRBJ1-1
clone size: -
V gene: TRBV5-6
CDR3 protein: CASSSLPGQLTEALF
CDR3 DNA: TGTGCCAGCAGCTCCTTGCCGGGACAATTAACTGAAGCTCTCTTT

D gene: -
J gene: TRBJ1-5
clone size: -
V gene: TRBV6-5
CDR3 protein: CASSYGGSNQPQHF
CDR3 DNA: TGTGCCAGCAGTTACGGAGGGAGCAATCAGCCCCAGCATTTT

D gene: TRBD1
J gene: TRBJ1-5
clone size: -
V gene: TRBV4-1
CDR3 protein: CASSQEPTGWNQPQHF
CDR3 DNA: TGCGCCAGCAGCCAAGAGCCGACAGGGTGGAATCAGCCCCAGCATTTT

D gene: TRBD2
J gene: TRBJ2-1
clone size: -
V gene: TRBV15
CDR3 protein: CATSRRTGTNNEQFF
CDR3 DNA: TGTGCCACCAGCAGACGGACCGGGACTAACAATGAGCAGTTCTTC

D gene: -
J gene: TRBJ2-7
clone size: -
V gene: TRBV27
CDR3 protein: CASSSILPRRAYEQYF
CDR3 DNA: TGTGCCAGCAGTTCGATCCTACCAAGGAGGGCCTACGAGCAGTACTTC

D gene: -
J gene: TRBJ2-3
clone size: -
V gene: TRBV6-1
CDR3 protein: CASSERHTSTDTQYF
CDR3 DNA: TGTGCCAGCAGTGAGCGGCACACTAGCACAGATACGCAGTATTTT

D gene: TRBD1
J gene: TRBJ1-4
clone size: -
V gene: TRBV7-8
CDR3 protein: CASSQKGAGEKLFF
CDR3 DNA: TGTGCCAGCAGCCAGAAGGGGGCAGGAGAAAAACTGTTTTTT

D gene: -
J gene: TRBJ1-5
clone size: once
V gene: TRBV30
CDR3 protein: CAWNRGNQPQHF
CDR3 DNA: TGTGCCTGGAACAGGGGCAATCAGCCCCAGCATTTT

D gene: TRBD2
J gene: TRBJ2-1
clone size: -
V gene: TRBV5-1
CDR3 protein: CASSSSLAGGNEQFF
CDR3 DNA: TGCGCCAGCAGCAGTAGTCTAGCGGGAGGCAATGAGCAGTTCTTC

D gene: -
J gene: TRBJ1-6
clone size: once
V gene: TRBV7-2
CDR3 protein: CASSLGGSPLHF
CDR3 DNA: TGTGCCAGCAGCTTGGGGGGTTCACCCCTCCACTTT

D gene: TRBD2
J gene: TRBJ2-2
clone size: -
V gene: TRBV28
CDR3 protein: CASSFKAGVTGELFF
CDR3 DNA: TGTGCCAGCAGTTTCAAAGCGGGGGTCACCGGGGAGCTGTTTTTT

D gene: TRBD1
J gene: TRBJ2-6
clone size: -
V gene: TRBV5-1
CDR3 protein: CASSLAGTDFSGANVLTF
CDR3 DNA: TGCGCCAGCAGCTTGGCAGGGACAGACTTCTCTGGGGCCAACGTCCTGACTTTC

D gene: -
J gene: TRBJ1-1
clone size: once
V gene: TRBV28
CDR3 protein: CASRSPGVNTEAFF
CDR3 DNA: TGTGCCAGCAGGTCCCCAGGGGTGAACACTGAAGCTTTCTTT

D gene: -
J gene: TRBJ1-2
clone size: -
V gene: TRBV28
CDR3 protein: CASSSGSEAALPYGYTF
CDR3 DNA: TGTGCCAGCAGTTCCGGCTCAGAGGCAGCCTTACCCTATGGCTACACCTTC

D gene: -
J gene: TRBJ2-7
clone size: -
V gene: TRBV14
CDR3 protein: CASSHSGSSYEQYF
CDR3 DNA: TGTGCCAGCAGCCATTCCGGGAGCTCCTACGAGCAGTACTTC

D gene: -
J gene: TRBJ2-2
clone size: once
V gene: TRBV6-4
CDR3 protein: CASSGQGGTGELFF
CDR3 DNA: TGTGCCAGCAGTGGGCAGGGTGGCACCGGGGAGCTGTTTTTT

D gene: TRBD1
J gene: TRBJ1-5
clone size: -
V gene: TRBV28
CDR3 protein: CASSLFRGRGNQPQHF
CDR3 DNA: TGTGCCAGCAGTTTATTTAGGGGGCGAGGCAATCAGCCCCAGCATTTT

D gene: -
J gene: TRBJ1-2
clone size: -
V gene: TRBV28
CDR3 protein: CASRPAGVTNYGYTF
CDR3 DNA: TGTGCCAGCAGACCGGCAGGGGTAACGAACTATGGCTACACCTTC

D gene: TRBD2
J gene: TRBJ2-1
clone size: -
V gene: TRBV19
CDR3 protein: CASMPTSGAYNEQFF
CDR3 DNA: TGTGCCAGTATGCCGACTAGCGGGGCTTACAATGAGCAGTTCTTC